This record looks at one TCR beta chain sequence and its context. These data originate in a study of blood T cell repertoires in COVID-19. For the study at large: Specimens from acute and convalescent COVID-19 originated in the United States, Italy and Spain. Sample material is recorded as cDNA or gDNA derived from T cells, B-cell-depleted T cells, or PBMCs.

CDR1 and CDR2 from the germline V gene are MRHNA and SNTAGT. The V gene lost 5 bases and the J gene lost 5 bases, with 13 bases spanning the gap. The CDR3 has 14 amino acids. Methods used by the authors: Amplified reference gene primers provided the basis for estimating nucleated cell counts. Profiled with immunoSEQ multiplex PCR; TCRdb holds only in-frame clones, not every one. Clone size and the V and J calls come from that table; the DNA yielded D and trimming. The sample contains 25,000 to 35,000 clones, about 82% of which appear only once. This chain joins TRBV6-4 and TRBJ2-1; TRBD2 might be the D (5 bases). The receptor comes from a man older than 75 with active COVID-19. Sequencing was performed on peripheral blood. CDR3 loop: CASSKELGDNEQFF. The CDR3 DNA reads as TGTGCCAGCAGTAAGGAACTAGGTGACAATGAGCAGTTCTTC.